This TCR beta chain was profiled in a study of long-term antiretroviral therapy in people with HIV. Study information: The 2015 immediate-ART recommendation was preceded by the earliest samples by about a decade.

With 7 bases removed from V and 3 bases from J, the gap between germline ends came to 16 bases. This CDR3 comprises 14 residues. In germline, CDR1 is MNHNY, CDR2 SVGAGI (reference sequence). Sequencing used immunoSEQ v3.0 at survey level. Some clones are missing from TCRdb's copy, which holds only in-frame ones; the method was immunoSEQ multiplex PCR. The sample holds 20,000 to 25,000 clones, around four fifths seen once. The rearrangement uses TRBV6-6 and TRBJ2-7; D possibly corresponds to TRBD1 (5 bases). This TCR came from a man aged 18 to 30 with HIV. Sequencing was performed on unsorted PBMCs, taken 3 years after starting antiretroviral therapy. The CDR3 loop reads CASTQGPEGYEQYV. CDR3 bases: TGTGCCAGCACCCAGGGCCCTGAAGGCTACGAGCAGTACGTC.